This T cell receptor (beta chain) comes out of a study of patients and donors after allogeneic stem cell transplantation. The CDR3 covers 14 residues. Trimming took off 9 bases at V and 0 bases at J, with 12 bases between the two ends. Germline V gene data show CDR1 as KGHDR and CDR2 as SFDVKD. TCRdb re-called the RT-PCR reads through MiXCR, storing one row per CDR3 protein. The sample lists roughly 200,000 distinct CDR3 sequences; over 30% were seen once. The specimen was blood, either unsorted or a sorted T cell fraction (not recorded which). This clonotype was obtained from a human donor who was either an allogeneic HSCT recipient or a stem cell or donor lymphocyte infusion donor (not recorded which). It is not recorded whose cells these are; they may come from a transplant donor. The V call is TRBV24-1, the J call TRBJ2-3; D not resolved. The CDR3 region is CATQPGFSTDTQYF. CDR3 bases: TGTGCCACCCAGCCGGGCTTCAGCACAGATACGCAGTATTTT.